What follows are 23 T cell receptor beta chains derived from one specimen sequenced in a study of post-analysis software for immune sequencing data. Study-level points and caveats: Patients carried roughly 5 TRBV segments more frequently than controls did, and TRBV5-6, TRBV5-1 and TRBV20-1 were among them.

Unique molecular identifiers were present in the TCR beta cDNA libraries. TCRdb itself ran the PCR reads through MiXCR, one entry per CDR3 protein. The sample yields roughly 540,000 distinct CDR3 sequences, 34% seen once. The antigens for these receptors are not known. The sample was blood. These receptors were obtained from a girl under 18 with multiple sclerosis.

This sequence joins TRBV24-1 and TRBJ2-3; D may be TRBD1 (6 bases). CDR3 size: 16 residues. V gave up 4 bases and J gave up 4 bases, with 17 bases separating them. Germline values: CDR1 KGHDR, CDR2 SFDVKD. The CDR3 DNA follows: TGTGCCACCAGTGACACAACAGGGCGAGGAGCAGATACGCAGTATTTT. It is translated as CATSDTTGRGADTQYF.

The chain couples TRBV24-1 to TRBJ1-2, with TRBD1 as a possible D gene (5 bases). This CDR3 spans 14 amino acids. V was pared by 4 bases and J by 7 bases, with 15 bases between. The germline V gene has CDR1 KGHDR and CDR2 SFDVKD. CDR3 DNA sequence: TGTGCCACCAGTGACCATGGCTTAGGGGCTGGCTACACCTTC. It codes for CATSDHGLGAGYTF.

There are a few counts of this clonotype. CDR3: CASSSTQGGQPQHF. In nucleotides, the CDR3 is TGTGCCAGCAGTTCCACTCAGGGGGGCCAGCCCCAGCATTTT. The genes are TRBV12-3 or TRBV12-4 and TRBJ1-5; 7 nucleotides align to TRBD1. The CDR3 has 14 residues. V was clipped by 4 bases and J by 7 bases; unmatched bases: 7.

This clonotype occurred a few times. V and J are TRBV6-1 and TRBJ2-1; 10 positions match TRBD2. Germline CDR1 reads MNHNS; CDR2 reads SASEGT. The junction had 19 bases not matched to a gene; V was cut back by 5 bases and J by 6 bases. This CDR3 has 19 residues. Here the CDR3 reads CASSPRKGSSGGPFNEQFF. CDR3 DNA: TGTGCCAGCAGTCCCAGGAAAGGGTCTAGCGGGGGCCCCTTCAATGAGCAGTTCTTC.

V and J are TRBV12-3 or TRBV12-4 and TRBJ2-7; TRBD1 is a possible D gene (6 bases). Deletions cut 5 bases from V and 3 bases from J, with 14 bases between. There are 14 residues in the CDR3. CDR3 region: CASSLRGHDYEQYF. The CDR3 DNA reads TGTGCCAGCAGTCTCCGGGGACACGACTACGAGCAGTACTTC.

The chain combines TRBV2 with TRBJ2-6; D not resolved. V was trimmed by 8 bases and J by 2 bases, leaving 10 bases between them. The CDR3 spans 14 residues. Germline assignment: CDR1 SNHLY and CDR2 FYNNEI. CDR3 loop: CASVEFAGANVLTF. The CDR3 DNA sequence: TGTGCCAGCGTTGAATTTGCTGGGGCCAACGTCCTGACTTTC.

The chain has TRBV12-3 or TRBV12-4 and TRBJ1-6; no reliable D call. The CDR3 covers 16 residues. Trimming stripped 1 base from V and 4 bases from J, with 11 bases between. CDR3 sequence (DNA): TGTGCCAGCAGTTTAGGAGGGCCGGTTTATAATTCACCCCTCCACTTT. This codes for CASSLGGPVYNSPLHF.

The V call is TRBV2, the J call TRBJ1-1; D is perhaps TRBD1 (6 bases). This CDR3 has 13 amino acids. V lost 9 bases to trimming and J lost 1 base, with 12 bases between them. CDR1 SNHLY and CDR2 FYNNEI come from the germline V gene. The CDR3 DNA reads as TGTGCCAGTTTACTGGACAGGAACACTGAAGCTTTCTTT. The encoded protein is CASLLDRNTEAFF.

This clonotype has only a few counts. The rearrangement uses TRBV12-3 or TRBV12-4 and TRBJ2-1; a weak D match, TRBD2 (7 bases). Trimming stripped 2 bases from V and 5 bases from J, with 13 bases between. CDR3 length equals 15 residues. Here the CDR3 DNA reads TGTGCCAGCAGTTTATGGGGGGGCTATAACAATGAGCAGTTCTTC. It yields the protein CASSLWGGYNNEQFF.

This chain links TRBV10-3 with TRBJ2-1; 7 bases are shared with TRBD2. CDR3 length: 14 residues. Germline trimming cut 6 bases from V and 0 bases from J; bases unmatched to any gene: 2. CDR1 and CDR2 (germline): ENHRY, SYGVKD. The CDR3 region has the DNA TGTGCCATCAGGGGGGGGTACTCCTACAATGAGCAGTTCTTC. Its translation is CAIRGGYSYNEQFF.

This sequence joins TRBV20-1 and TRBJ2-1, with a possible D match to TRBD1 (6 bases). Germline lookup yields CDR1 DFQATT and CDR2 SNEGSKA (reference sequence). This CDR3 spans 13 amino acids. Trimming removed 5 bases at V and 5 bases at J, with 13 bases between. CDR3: CSAQGFGHNEQFF. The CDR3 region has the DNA TGCAGTGCTCAGGGGTTCGGTCACAATGAGCAGTTCTTC.

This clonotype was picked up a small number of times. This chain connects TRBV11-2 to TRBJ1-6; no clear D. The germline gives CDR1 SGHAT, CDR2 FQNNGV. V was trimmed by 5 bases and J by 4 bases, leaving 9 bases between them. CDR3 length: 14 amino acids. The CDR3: CASSPAGYNSPLHF. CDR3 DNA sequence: TGTGCCAGCAGCCCGGCGGGTTATAATTCACCCCTCCACTTT.

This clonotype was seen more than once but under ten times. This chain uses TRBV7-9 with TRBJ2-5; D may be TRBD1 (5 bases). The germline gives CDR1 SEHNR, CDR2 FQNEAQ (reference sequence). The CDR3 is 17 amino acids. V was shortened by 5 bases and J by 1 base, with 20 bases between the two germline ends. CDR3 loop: CASSPPGQGLIQETQYF. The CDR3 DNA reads TGTGCCAGCAGCCCCCCGGGCCAGGGCCTCATCCAAGAGACCCAGTACTTC.

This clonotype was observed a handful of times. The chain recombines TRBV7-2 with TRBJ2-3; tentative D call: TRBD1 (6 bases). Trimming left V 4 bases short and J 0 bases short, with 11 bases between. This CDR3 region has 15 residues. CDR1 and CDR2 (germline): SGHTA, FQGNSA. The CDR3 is CASSWIGQSTDTQYF. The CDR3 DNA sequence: TGTGCCAGCAGCTGGATCGGACAGAGCACAGATACGCAGTATTTT. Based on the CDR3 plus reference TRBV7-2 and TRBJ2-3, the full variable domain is GAGVSQSPSNKVTEKGKDVELRCDPISGHTALYWYRQSLGQGLEFLIYFQGNSAPDKSGLPSDRFSAERTGGSVSTLTIQRTQQEDSAVYLCASSWIGQSTDTQYFGPGTRLTVL.

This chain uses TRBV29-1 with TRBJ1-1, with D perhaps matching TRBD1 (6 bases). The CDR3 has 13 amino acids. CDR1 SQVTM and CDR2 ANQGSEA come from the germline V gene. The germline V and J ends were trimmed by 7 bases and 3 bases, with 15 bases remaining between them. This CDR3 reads CSAARQEDTEAFF. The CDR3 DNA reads TGCAGCGCCGCTAGACAGGAAGACACTGAAGCTTTCTTT.

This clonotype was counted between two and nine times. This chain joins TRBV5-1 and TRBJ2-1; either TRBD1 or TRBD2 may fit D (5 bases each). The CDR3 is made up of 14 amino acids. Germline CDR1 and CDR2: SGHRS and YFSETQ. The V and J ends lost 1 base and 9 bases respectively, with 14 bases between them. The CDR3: CASSLFSRDAEQFF. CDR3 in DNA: TGCGCCAGCAGCTTGTTTTCCAGGGACGCTGAGCAGTTCTTC.

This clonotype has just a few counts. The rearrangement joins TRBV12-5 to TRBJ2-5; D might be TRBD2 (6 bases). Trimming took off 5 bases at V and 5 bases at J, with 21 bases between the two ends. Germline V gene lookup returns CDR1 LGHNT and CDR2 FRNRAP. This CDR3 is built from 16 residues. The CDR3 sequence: CASGGGGDGPRETQYF. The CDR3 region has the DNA TGTGCTAGTGGTGGAGGAGGGGACGGCCCTAGGGAGACCCAGTACTTC.

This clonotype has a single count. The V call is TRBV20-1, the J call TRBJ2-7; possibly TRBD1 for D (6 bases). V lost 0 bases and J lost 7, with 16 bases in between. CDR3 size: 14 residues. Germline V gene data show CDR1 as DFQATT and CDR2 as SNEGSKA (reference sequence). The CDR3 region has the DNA TGCAGTGCTAGAGAGGACAACATAGGGGGAGAGCAGTACTTC. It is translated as CSAREDNIGGEQYF.

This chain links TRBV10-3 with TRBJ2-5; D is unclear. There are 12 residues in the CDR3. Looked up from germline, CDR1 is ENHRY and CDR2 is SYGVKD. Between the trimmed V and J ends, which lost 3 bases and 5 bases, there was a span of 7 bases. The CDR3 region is CAISERDETQYF. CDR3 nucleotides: TGTGCCATCAGTGAAAGGGATGAGACCCAGTACTTC.

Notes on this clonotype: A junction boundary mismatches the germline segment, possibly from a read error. CDR3 loop: CASSVLTSAGGNTQYF. Written as DNA, the CDR3 is TGTGCCAGCAGCGTCCTGACTAGCGCGGGGGGGAATACACAGTATTTT. V is TRBV2 and J is TRBJ2-3, with 9 bases that match TRBD2. This CDR3 region has 16 residues. Germline V gene sequence: CDR1 SNHLY, CDR2 FYNNEI.

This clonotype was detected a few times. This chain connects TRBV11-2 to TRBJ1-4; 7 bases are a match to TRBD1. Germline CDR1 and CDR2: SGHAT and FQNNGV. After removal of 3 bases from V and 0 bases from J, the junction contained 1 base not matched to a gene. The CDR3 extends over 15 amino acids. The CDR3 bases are TGTGCCAGCAGCTTTGGACAGGCAACTAATGAAAAACTGTTTTTT. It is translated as CASSFGQATNEKLFF.

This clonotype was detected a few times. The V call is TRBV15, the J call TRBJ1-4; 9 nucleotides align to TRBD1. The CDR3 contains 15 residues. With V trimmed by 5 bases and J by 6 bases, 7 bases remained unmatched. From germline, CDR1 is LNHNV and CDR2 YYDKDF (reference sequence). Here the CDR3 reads CATSPPGTGYEKLFF. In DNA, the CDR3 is TGTGCCACCAGCCCGCCCGGGACAGGGTATGAAAAACTGTTTTTT.

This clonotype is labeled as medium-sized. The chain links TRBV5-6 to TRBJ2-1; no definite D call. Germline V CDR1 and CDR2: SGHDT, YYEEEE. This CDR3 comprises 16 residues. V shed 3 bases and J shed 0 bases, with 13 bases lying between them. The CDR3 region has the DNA TGTGCCAGCAGCTCGGACGCCCGGAGCTCCTACAATGAGCAGTTCTTC. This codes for CASSSDARSSYNEQFF.